One sample yielded the 9 T cell receptor beta chains listed below, sequenced in a study of T cell responses to AZD1222 COVID-19 vaccine. Repertoires were generated with immunoSEQ multiplex PCR, while TCRdb's copy carries only in-frame clones and drops some. The sample yields about 150,000 clones, under 95% seen once. The specimen comprised peripheral blood, sampled on day 0 of AZD1222 vaccination. Every receptor here comes from an adult in good health.

This chain connects TRBV6-5 to TRBJ2-7, with D tentatively TRBD2 (7 bases). The CDR3 is 14 residues long. Germline CDR1 MNHEY, CDR2 SVGAGI. The V end was cut by 6 bases, the J end by 1 base, with 13 bases between. As DNA, the CDR3 is TGTGCCAGCAGGATGCGGGGGCGATCCTACGAGCAGTACTTC. Translating gives CASRMRGRSYEQYF.

J is TRBJ1-3 and V is TRBV9; no reliable D call. Per germline, CDR1 SGDLS and CDR2 YYNGEE. Trimming took 0 bases from V and 0 from J, leaving 4 bases between them. This CDR3 spans 14 amino acids. In nucleotides, the CDR3 is TGTGCCAGCAGCGTAGCCACCTCTGGAAACACCATATATTTT. This encodes CASSVATSGNTIYF.

The CDR3 DNA sequence: TGCGCCAGCAGTTATCTTAATAGCAATCAGCCCCAGCATTTT. Its protein is CASSYLNSNQPQHF. The genes are TRBV10-2 and TRBJ1-5; D remains unclear. Germline CDR1 and CDR2: WSHSY and SAAADI. The germline V and J ends were trimmed by 5 bases and 0 bases, with 8 bases remaining between them. The CDR3 contains 14 residues.

J is TRBJ1-4 and V is TRBV6-5; the D gene is possibly TRBD1 (5 bases). The CDR3 has 15 amino acids. From germline, CDR1 is MNHEY and CDR2 SVGAGI. V gave up 6 bases and J gave up 8 bases, with 19 bases separating them. The CDR3 here is CASSQEDGGGEKLFF. CDR3 sequence (DNA): TGTGCCAGCAGCCAAGAGGACGGGGGTGGAGAAAAACTGTTTTTT.

V and J are TRBV3-1 (or the pseudogene TRBV3-2) and TRBJ1-2, with TRBD1 matching 11 bases. This CDR3 is built from 16 residues. Germline CDR1 LGHDT, CDR2 YNNKEL (reference sequence). The ends lost 4 bases at V and 4 bases at J; junction bases unmatched: 8. The CDR3 reads CASSRGQGARVYGYTF. The CDR3 region has the DNA TGTGCCAGCAGCCGAGGACAGGGGGCTCGTGTCTATGGCTACACCTTC.

The CDR3 reads CSASRPGGEQYF. Here the CDR3 DNA reads TGCAGTGCTAGTCGCCCCGGGGGCGAGCAGTACTTC. This chain joins TRBV20-1 and TRBJ2-7; possible D gene TRBD2, 6 bases. The V gene's germline CDR1 is DFQATT and CDR2 SNEGSKA (reference sequence). The CDR3 contains 12 residues. Deletions cut 3 bases from V and 6 bases from J, with 12 bases between.

The genes are TRBV19 and TRBJ2-4; 9 bases match TRBD2. Germline V gene lookup returns CDR1 LNHDA and CDR2 SQIVND (reference sequence). CDR3 length: 12 amino acids. Trimming took 8 bases from V and 9 from J; bases not matched to a gene: 5. Here the CDR3 reads CASAGGAGIQYF. The CDR3 bases are TGTGCCAGTGCGGGGGGGGCCGGCATTCAGTACTTC. Complete variable domain (other parts from reference TRBV19 and TRBJ2-4): DGGITQSPKYLFRKEGQNVTLSCEQNLNHDAMYWYRQDPGQGLRLIYYSQIVNDFQKGDIAEGYSVSREKKESFPLTVTSAQKNPTAFYLCASAGGAGIQYFGAGTRLSVL.

The chain joins TRBV12-3 or TRBV12-4 to TRBJ2-7, with no clear D. The V end lost 6 bases, the J end lost 3 bases, and 12 bases lay between the germline ends. This CDR3 has 13 amino acids. CDR3 residues: CASSSGSYYEQYF. The CDR3 DNA reads TGTGCCAGCAGCTCCGGGTCATACTACGAGCAGTACTTC.

The chain carries TRBV9 and TRBJ2-1; D remains unclear. V gave up 4 bases and J gave up 2 bases, with 4 bases separating them. The CDR3 consists of 12 residues. CDR1 and CDR2 from the germline V gene are SGDLS and YYNGEE. CDR3 coding DNA: TGTGCCAGCAGCCTCACCTACAATGAGCAGTTCTTC. It is translated as CASSLTYNEQFF.